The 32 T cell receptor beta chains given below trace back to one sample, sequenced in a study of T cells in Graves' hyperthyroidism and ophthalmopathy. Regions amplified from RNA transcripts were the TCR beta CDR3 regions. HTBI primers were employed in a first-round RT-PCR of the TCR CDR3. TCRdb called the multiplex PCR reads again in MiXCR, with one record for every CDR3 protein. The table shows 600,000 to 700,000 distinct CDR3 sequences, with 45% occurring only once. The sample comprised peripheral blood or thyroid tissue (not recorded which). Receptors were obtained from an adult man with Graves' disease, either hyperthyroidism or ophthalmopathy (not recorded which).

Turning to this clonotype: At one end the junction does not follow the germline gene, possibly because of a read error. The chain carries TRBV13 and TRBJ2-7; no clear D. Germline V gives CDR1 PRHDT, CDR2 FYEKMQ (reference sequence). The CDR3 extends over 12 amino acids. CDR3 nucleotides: TGTGCCAGCAGCTTAGATCGCTACGGGCAGTACTTC. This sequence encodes CASSLDRYGQYF.

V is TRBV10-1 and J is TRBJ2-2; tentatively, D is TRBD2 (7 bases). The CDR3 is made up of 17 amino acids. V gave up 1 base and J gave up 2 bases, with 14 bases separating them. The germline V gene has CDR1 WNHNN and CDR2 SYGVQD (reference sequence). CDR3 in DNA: TGCGCCAGCAGTGAGTGGTCCGGCGGGGGCAACACCGGGGAGCTGTTTTTT. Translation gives CASSEWSGGGNTGELFF.

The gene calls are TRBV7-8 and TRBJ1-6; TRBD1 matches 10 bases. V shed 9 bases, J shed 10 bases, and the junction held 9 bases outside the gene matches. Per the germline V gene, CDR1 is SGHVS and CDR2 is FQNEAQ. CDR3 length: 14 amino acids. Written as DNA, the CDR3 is TGTGCCAGTACCTCCGGGACAGGGGACTCACCCCTCCACTTT. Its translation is CASTSGTGDSPLHF. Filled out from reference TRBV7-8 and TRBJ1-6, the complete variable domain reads GAGVSQSPRYKVAKRGQDVALRCDPISGHVSLFWYQQALGQGPEFLTYFQNEAQLDKSGLPSDRFFAERPEGSVSTLKIQRTQQEDSAVYLCASTSGTGDSPLHFGNGTRLTVT.

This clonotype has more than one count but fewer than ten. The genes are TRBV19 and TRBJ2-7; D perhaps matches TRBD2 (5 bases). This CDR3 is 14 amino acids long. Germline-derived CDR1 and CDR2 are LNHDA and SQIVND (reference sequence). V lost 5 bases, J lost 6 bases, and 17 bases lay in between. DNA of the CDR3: TGTGCCAGTAGTCCTCTTCAAGGAGGATCCGAGCAGTACTTC. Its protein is CASSPLQGGSEQYF.

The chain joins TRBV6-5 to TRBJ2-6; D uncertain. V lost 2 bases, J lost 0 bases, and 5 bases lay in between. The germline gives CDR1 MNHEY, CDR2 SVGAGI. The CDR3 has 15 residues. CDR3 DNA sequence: TGTGCCAGCAGTTACGAGAGCTCTGGGGCCAACGTCCTGACTTTC. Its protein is CASSYESSGANVLTF.

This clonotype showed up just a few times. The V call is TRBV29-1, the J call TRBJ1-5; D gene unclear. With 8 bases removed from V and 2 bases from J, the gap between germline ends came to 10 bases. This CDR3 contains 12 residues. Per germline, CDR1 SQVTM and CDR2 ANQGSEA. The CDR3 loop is CSLGGGNQPQHF. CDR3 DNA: TGCAGCTTGGGTGGGGGCAATCAGCCCCAGCATTTT.

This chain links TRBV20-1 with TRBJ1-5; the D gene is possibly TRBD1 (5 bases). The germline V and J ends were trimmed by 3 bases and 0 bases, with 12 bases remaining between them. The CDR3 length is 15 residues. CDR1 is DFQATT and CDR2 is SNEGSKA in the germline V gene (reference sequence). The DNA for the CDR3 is TGCAGTGCTAGGAAGGCAGGGAATAGCAATCAGCCCCAGCATTTT. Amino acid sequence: CSARKAGNSNQPQHF.

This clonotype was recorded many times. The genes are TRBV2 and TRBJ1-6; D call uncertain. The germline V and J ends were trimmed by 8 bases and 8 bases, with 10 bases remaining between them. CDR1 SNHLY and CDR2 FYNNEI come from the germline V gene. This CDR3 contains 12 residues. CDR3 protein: CASQNVDSPLHF. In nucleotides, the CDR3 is TGTGCCAGCCAGAACGTTGATTCACCCCTCCACTTT.

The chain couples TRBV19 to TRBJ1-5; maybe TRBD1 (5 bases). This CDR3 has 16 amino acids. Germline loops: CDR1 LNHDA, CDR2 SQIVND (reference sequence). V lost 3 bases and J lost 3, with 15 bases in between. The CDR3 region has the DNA TGTGCCAGTAGTATCGTCGGGGGACTCCTCAATCAGCCCCAGCATTTT. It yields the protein CASSIVGGLLNQPQHF.

CDR3 sequence: CASRPAVPNSPLHF. DNA of the CDR3: TGTGCCAGCCGACCGGCGGTTCCGAATTCACCCCTCCACTTT. The chain has TRBV25-1 and TRBJ1-6; D unclear. This CDR3 region has 14 residues. Germline CDR1 reads MGHDK; CDR2 reads SYGVNS. Trimming took 8 bases from V and 7 from J, leaving 15 bases between them.

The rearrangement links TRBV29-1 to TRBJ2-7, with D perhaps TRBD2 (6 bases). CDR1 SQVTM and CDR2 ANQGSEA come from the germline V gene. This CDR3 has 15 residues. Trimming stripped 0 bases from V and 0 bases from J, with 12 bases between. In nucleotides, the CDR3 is TGCAGCGTTGAAGAACCTAGCGTACGCTCCTACGAGCAGTACTTC. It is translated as CSVEEPSVRSYEQYF.

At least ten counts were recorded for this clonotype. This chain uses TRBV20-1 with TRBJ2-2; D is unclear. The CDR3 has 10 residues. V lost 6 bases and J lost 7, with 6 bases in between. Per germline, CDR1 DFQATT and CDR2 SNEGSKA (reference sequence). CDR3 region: CSAKDGELFF. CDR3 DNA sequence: TGCAGTGCCAAAGACGGGGAGCTGTTTTTT.

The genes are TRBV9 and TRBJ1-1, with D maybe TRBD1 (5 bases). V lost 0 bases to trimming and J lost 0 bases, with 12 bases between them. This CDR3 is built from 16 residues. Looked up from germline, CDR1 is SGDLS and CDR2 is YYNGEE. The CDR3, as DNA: TGTGCCAGCAGCGTAGGGGGCGACTTCATGAACACTGAAGCTTTCTTT. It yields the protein CASSVGGDFMNTEAFF.

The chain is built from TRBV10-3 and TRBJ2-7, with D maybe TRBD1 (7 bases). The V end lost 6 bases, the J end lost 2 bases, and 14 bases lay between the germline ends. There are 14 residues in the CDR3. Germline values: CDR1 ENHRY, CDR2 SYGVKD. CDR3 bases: TGTGCCATCAGCAGCGGAGGGACAGCCTACGAGCAGTACTTC. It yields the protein CAISSGGTAYEQYF.

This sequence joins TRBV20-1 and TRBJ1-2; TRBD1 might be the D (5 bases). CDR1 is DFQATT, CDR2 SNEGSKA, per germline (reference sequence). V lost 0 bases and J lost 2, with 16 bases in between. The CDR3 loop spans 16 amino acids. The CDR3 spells CSARDRSGLNNYGYTF. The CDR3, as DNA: TGCAGTGCTAGAGATAGATCGGGGCTAAACAACTATGGCTACACCTTC.

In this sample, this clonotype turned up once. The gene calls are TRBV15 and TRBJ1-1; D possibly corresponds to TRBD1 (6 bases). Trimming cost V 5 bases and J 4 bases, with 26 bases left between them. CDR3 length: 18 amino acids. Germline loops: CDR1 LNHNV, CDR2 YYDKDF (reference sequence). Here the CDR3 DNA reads TGTGCCACCAGCGGGGGTACTGACAGGCGGGGTCAGCCCACTGAAGCTTTCTTT. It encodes CATSGGTDRRGQPTEAFF.

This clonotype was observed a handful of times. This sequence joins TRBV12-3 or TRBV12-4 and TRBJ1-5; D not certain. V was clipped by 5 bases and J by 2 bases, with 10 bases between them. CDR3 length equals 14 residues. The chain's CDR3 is CASSDTGGNQPQHF. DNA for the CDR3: TGTGCCAGCAGTGATACGGGTGGCAATCAGCCCCAGCATTTT.

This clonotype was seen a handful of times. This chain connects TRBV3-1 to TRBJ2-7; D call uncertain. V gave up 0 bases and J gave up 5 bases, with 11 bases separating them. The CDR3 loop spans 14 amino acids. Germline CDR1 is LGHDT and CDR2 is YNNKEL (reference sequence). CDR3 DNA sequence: TGTGCCAGCAGCCAAGAAGGACCTCGGCACGAGCAGTACTTC. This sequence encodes CASSQEGPRHEQYF.

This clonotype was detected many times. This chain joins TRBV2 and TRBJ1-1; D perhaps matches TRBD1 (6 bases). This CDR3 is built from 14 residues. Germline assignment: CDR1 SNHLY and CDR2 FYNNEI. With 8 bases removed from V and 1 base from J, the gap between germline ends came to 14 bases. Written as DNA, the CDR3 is TGTGCCAGCTCAAGGGGGGGGCCGAACACTGAAGCTTTCTTT. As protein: CASSRGGPNTEAFF.

The CDR3 region has the DNA TGTGCCAGTAGGACCGCAGGGGGGATGAACACTGAAGCTTTCTTT. Translated, it gives CASRTAGGMNTEAFF. The chain carries TRBV19 and TRBJ1-1, with 7 nucleotides matching TRBD1. V shed 6 bases, J shed 0 bases, and the junction held 7 bases outside the gene matches. The length of the CDR3 is 15 residues. CDR1 and CDR2 from the germline V gene are LNHDA and SQIVND (reference sequence).

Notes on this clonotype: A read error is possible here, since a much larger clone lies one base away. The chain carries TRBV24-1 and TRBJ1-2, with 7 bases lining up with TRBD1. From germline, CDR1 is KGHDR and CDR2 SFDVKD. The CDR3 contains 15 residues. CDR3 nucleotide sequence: TGTGCCACCAGTGATCGAACCGGGACAGCCTATGGCCACACCTTC. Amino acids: CATSDRTGTAYGHTF.

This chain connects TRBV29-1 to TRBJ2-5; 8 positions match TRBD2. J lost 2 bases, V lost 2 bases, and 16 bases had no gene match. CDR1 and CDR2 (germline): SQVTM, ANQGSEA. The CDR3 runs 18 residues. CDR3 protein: CSVEFLTSEEPKQETQYF. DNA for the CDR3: TGCAGCGTTGAATTTTTGACTAGCGAGGAACCAAAACAAGAGACCCAGTACTTC.

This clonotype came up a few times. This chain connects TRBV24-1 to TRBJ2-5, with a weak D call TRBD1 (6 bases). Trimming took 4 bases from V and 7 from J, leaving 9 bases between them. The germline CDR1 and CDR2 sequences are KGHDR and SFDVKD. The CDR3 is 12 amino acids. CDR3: CATSDLDRTQYF. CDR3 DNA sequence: TGTGCCACCAGTGACCTGGACAGGACCCAGTACTTC.

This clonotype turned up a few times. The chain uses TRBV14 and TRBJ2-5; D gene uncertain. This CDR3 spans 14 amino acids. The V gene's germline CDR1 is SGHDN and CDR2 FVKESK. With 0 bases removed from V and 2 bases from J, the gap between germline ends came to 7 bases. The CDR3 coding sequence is TGTGCCAGCAGCCAAGAGGGTCAGCAAGAGACCCAGTACTTC. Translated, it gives CASSQEGQQETQYF.

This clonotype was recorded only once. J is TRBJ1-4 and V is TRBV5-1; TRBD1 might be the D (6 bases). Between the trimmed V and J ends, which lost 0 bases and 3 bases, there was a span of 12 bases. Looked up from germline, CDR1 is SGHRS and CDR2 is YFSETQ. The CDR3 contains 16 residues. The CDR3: CASSLERGAANEKLFF. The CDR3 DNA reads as TGCGCCAGCAGCTTGGAAAGGGGGGCAGCTAATGAAAAACTGTTTTTT.

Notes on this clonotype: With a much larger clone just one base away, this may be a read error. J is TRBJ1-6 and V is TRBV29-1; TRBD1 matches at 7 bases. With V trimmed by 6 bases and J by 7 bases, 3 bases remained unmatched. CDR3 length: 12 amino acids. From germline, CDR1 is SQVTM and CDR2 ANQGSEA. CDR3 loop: CSVATGNSPLHF. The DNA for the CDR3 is TGCAGCGTCGCGACAGGGAATTCACCCCTCCACTTT.

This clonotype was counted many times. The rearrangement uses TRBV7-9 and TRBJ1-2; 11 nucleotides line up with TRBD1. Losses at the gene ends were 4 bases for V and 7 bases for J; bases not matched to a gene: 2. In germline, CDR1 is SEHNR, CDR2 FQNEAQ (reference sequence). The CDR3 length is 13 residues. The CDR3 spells CASSSGTGGGYTF. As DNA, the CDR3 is TGTGCCAGCAGCTCCGGGACAGGGGGTGGCTACACCTTC.

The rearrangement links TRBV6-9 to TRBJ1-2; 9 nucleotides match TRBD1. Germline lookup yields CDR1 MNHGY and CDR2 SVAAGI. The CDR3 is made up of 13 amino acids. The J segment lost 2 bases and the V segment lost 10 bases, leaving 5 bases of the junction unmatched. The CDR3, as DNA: TGTGCCACCAGACAGGGGGTCAACTATGGCTACACCTTC. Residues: CATRQGVNYGYTF.

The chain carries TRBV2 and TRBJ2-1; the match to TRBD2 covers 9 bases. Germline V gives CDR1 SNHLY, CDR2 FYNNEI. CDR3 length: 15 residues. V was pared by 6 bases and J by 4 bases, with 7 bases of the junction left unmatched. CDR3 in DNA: TGTGCCAGCAGCCGTCGGCTAGCGGGGTACAATGAGCAGTTCTTC. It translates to CASSRRLAGYNEQFF.

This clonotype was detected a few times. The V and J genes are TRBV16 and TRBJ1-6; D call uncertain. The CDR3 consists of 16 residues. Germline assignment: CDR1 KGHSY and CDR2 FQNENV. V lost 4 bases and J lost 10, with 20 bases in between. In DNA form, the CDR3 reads TGTGCCAGCAGCCGATCGCCCGACGGAGCACTATCACCCCTCCACTTT. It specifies CASSRSPDGALSPLHF.

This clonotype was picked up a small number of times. The CDR3 spells CASSRTGSDNEQFF. The DNA of the CDR3 is TGTGCCAGCAGCCGTACAGGGTCCGACAATGAGCAGTTCTTC. V gene TRBV4-2 combines with J gene TRBJ2-1, with D perhaps matching TRBD1 (6 bases). CDR3 length equals 14 residues. Germline CDR1 LGHNA, CDR2 YNFKEQ. Trimming removed 4 bases from V and 5 bases from J, with 12 bases in between.

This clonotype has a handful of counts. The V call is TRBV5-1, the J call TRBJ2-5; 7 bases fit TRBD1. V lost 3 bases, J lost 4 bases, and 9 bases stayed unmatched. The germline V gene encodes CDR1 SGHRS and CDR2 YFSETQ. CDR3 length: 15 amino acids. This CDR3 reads CASSSSTGFGETQYF. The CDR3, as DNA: TGCGCCAGCAGCTCATCGACAGGGTTTGGAGAGACCCAGTACTTC.